The 32 T cell receptor beta chains listed next were all sequenced from one sample in a study of cytomegalovirus exposure and HLA in healthy donors. Use of 60 Vbeta and 13 Jbeta primers characterized the PCR. Clones were read by immunoSEQ multiplex PCR, and TCRdb kept only the in-frame ones, dropping some. This repertoire shows 170,000 or so clones, about 80% found once; its top ten account for approximately 1.3%. Sequencing input: PBMCs. Source of these receptors: a woman aged 25 to 45 in good health and CMV-seropositive.

This clone was counted a few times. The chain has TRBV29-1 and TRBJ1-1, with D maybe TRBD1 (6 bases). V gave up 7 bases and J gave up 1 base, with 16 bases separating them. The germline V gene has CDR1 SQVTM and CDR2 ANQGSEA. This CDR3 comprises 14 residues. This chain's CDR3 is CSAFITGRNTEAFF. The CDR3 nucleotides are TGCAGCGCTTTTATTACAGGGAGGAACACTGAAGCTTTCTTT.

The chain carries TRBV6-5 and TRBJ1-3, with a possible D match to TRBD1 (6 bases). V shed 10 bases and J shed 8 bases, with 12 bases lying between them. The germline CDR1 and CDR2 sequences are MNHEY and SVGAGI. This CDR3 has 11 residues. The CDR3: CATNRADTIYF. CDR3 nucleotide sequence: TGTGCCACTAACAGGGCAGACACCATATATTTT.

The chain is built from TRBV27 and TRBJ2-3; a possible D gene is TRBD2 (6 bases). The CDR3 runs to 15 residues. Germline V CDR1 and CDR2: MNHEY, SMNVEV (reference sequence). Trimming removed 2 bases from V and 6 bases from J, with 15 bases in between. The CDR3 loop reads CASSLGGDGRDTQYF. CDR3 bases: TGTGCCAGCAGTTTAGGAGGGGACGGTCGGGATACGCAGTATTTT.

This clone was counted once. The chain recombines TRBV10-3 with TRBJ1-2, with a tentative D call TRBD1 (6 bases). V gave up 7 bases and J gave up 4 bases, with 19 bases separating them. Germline loops: CDR1 ENHRY, CDR2 SYGVKD. The length of the CDR3 is 15 residues. The CDR3 is CAITSNKGDGYGYTF. CDR3 in DNA: TGTGCCATCACGTCTAATAAGGGGGATGGCTATGGCTACACCTTC.

In its sample, this clone was seen once. This chain uses TRBV5-1 with TRBJ1-4; TRBD1 matches at 11 bases. The germline V gene has CDR1 SGHRS and CDR2 YFSETQ. Trimming cost V 4 bases and J 8 bases; bases outside gene matches: 10. This CDR3 comprises 16 residues. The CDR3 protein is CASSPGQGAIREKLFF. Here the CDR3 DNA reads TGCGCCAGCAGCCCTGGACAGGGGGCGATTAGGGAAAAACTGTTTTTT. Full variable domain (missing parts from reference TRBV5-1 and TRBJ1-4): KAGVTQTPRYLIKTRGQQVTLSCSPISGHRSVSWYQQTPGQGLQFLFEYFSETQRNKGNFPGRFSGRQFSNSRSEMNVSTLELGDSALYLCASSPGQGAIREKLFFGSGTQLSVL.

The chain combines TRBV11-2 with TRBJ2-3; no clear D. CDR1 and CDR2 from the germline V gene are SGHAT and FQNNGV. The germline V and J ends were trimmed by 1 base and 0 bases, with 8 bases remaining between them. This CDR3 region has 15 residues. The CDR3 protein is CASSLVPGSTDTQYF. CDR3 nucleotides: TGTGCCAGCAGCTTAGTCCCCGGGAGCACAGATACGCAGTATTTT.

The gene calls are TRBV27 and TRBJ2-1, with D possibly TRBD2 on 6 matching bases. Germline CDR1 and CDR2: MNHEY and SMNVEV (reference sequence). V shed 6 bases and J shed 16 bases, with 22 bases lying between them. The CDR3 consists of 13 residues. The CDR3 loop is CASRHTRAQGLFF. In nucleotides, the CDR3 is TGTGCCAGCAGACATACCCGGGCCCAGGGACTTTTCTTC.

The CDR3 DNA reads as TGCGGAGGAGAAAGAGAAGAGACCCAGTACTTC. This translates into CGGEREETQYF. This rearrangement joins TRBV20-1 to TRBJ2-5; weak D call: TRBD2 (5 bases). Per germline, CDR1 DFQATT and CDR2 SNEGSKA (reference sequence). This CDR3 contains 11 residues.

This rearrangement joins TRBV9 to TRBJ2-1; TRBD2 aligns across 12 bases. V trimming: 2 bases; J trimming: 3 bases; junction bases outside the gene matches: 12. In germline, CDR1 is SGDLS, CDR2 YYNGEE. This CDR3 comprises 19 residues. The CDR3 nucleotides read TGTGCCAGCAGCGTCTCTACGGGACTAGCGGGCGAGGGCTACAATGAGCAGTTCTTC. Its translation is CASSVSTGLAGEGYNEQFF.

The chain has TRBV10-3 and TRBJ2-7; D gene unclear. CDR3 size: 16 residues. Germline lookup yields CDR1 ENHRY and CDR2 SYGVKD. V was trimmed by 3 bases and J by 2 bases, leaving 17 bases between them. The CDR3 nucleotides read TGTGCCATCAGTGATTCGAAAAAAGTCTCTACCTACGAGCAGTACTTC. Translated: CAISDSKKVSTYEQYF.

V and J are TRBV6-6 and TRBJ1-5; D gene uncertain. This CDR3 has 12 amino acids. Trimming shortened V by 2 bases and J by 6 bases, and 5 bases separated the two germline ends. Germline V CDR1 and CDR2: MNHNY, SVGAGI (reference sequence). The CDR3 spells CASSYEGQPQHF. CDR3 bases: TGTGCCAGCAGTTACGAGGGTCAGCCCCAGCATTTT.

The J gene is TRBJ1-1, the V gene TRBV9; D may be TRBD1 (5 bases). Germline loops: CDR1 SGDLS, CDR2 YYNGEE. The CDR3 covers 13 residues. V lost 0 bases and J lost 7, with 10 bases in between. DNA of the CDR3: TGTGCCAGCAGCGTAGGAGGGAGGGGTGAAGCTTTCTTT. Its translation: CASSVGGRGEAFF.

CDR3 residues: CASSEVGFGRGYNEQFF. The CDR3 DNA reads TGTGCCAGCAGTGAAGTAGGATTCGGTCGGGGATACAATGAGCAGTTCTTC. The rearrangement uses TRBV6-1 and TRBJ2-1; maybe TRBD2 (5 bases). Per germline, CDR1 MNHNS and CDR2 SASEGT. The CDR3 consists of 17 residues. V lost 1 base and J 4 bases, leaving 17 bases between the germline ends.

The rearrangement uses TRBV9 and TRBJ2-3; no reliable D call. From germline, CDR1 is SGDLS and CDR2 YYNGEE. The CDR3 runs to 14 residues. The V end lost 0 bases, the J end lost 6 bases, and 11 bases lay between the germline ends. This chain's CDR3 is CASSVATPPDTQYF. The CDR3 nucleotides read TGTGCCAGCAGCGTAGCGACACCGCCGGATACGCAGTATTTT. Full variable domain (outside the CDR3, taken from reference TRBV9 and TRBJ2-3): DSGVTQTPKHLITATGQRVTLRCSPRSGDLSVYWYQQSLDQGLQFLIQYYNGEERAKGNILERFSAQQFPDLHSELNLSSLELGDSALYFCASSVATPPDTQYFGPGTRLTVL.

The genes are TRBV11-2 and TRBJ2-2; D remains ambiguous. V was shortened by 0 bases and J by 5 bases, with 4 bases between the two germline ends. Per germline, CDR1 SGHAT and CDR2 FQNNGV. The CDR3 runs 13 residues. The CDR3 coding sequence is TGTGCCAGCAGCTTAGAGAGGACCGGGGAGCTGTTTTTT. Residues: CASSLERTGELFF.

The chain joins TRBV7-2 to TRBJ2-3; the D is unclear. Per the germline V gene, CDR1 is SGHTA and CDR2 is FQGNSA. The CDR3 is made up of 12 amino acids. V gave up 3 bases and J gave up 6 bases, with 7 bases separating them. Written as DNA, the CDR3 is TGTGCCAGCAGCTTCTCCCTGGATACGCAGTATTTT. This gives the protein CASSFSLDTQYF.

The gene calls are TRBV7-9 and TRBJ2-7; TRBD2 matches at 8 bases. V trimming: 6 bases; J trimming: 0 bases; junction bases outside the gene matches: 1. The germline V gene has CDR1 SEHNR and CDR2 FQNEAQ (reference sequence). This CDR3 is built from 13 residues. CDR3 amino acids: CASSSGVSYEQYF. The CDR3 DNA sequence: TGTGCCAGCAGTAGCGGGGTCTCCTACGAGCAGTACTTC. Variable domain in full (rest from reference TRBV7-9 and TRBJ2-7): DTGVSQNPRHKITKRGQNVTFRCDPISEHNRLYWYRQTLGQGPEFLTYFQNEAQLEKSRLLSDRFSAERPKGSFSTLEIQRTEQGDSAMYLCASSSGVSYEQYFGPGTRLTVT.

V gene TRBV9 combines with J gene TRBJ2-3, with 9 nucleotides matching TRBD2. This CDR3 spans 17 amino acids. Germline CDR1 and CDR2: SGDLS and YYNGEE. V was pared by 2 bases and J by 6 bases, with 13 bases of the junction left unmatched. The CDR3 DNA follows: TGTGCCAGCAGCGTTCCAGGAGGGCTAGCGGGATACGATACGCAGTATTTT. This encodes CASSVPGGLAGYDTQYF.

The chain employs TRBV5-1 and TRBJ2-5; D is possibly TRBD2 (6 bases). Germline CDR1 is SGHRS and CDR2 is YFSETQ. The CDR3 runs to 15 residues. Trimming stripped 7 bases from V and 2 bases from J, with 18 bases between. The CDR3 region is CASRDERAPQETQYF. In DNA, the CDR3 is TGCGCCAGCCGAGACGAGCGGGCCCCACAAGAGACCCAGTACTTC.

This chain uses TRBV25-1 with TRBJ1-1; the D gene is possibly TRBD1 (6 bases). CDR1 MGHDK and CDR2 SYGVNS come from the germline V gene. The CDR3 consists of 16 residues. The V end lost 1 base, the J end lost 1 base, and 13 bases lay between the germline ends. The CDR3 DNA follows: TGTGCCAGCAGTGAATTCGGGGGGCATGAGAACACTGAAGCTTTCTTT. It translates to CASSEFGGHENTEAFF.

This chain uses TRBV28 with TRBJ1-5; 9 positions match TRBD1. V was clipped by 6 bases and J by 6 bases; unmatched bases: 6. Germline CDR1 MDHEN, CDR2 SYDVKM. The CDR3 is 14 residues long. Written as DNA, the CDR3 is TGTGCCAGCAGAATACAGGGGGCGTTTCAGCCCCAGCATTTT. It translates to CASRIQGAFQPQHF.

CDR3 amino acids: CASMVIGGSETQYF. The CDR3 bases are TGTGCCAGCATGGTCATAGGGGGCTCGGAGACCCAGTACTTC. This sequence joins TRBV6-1 and TRBJ2-5, with 7 bases fitting TRBD1. Germline V gives CDR1 MNHNS, CDR2 SASEGT. V lost 7 bases to trimming and J lost 5 bases; unmatched junction nucleotides: 10. CDR3 length: 14 amino acids.

V and J are TRBV6-5 and TRBJ2-3; 10 bases are a match to TRBD1. The CDR3 spans 15 residues. Germline CDR1 MNHEY, CDR2 SVGAGI. V gave up 5 bases and J gave up 11 bases; unmatched junction bases: 13. The CDR3 reads CASSPSGTGAEGQYF. CDR3 DNA sequence: TGTGCCAGCAGTCCTTCCGGGACAGGGGCCGAGGGGCAGTATTTT.

The V call is TRBV7-9, the J call TRBJ1-4; D is unresolved. Deletions cut 5 bases from V and 8 bases from J, with 9 bases between. CDR3 length equals 12 residues. Germline CDR1 and CDR2: SEHNR and FQNEAQ (reference sequence). The CDR3 nucleotides are TGTGCCAGCAGCCTGGGAGGAGAAAAACTGTTTTTT. Translating gives CASSLGGEKLFF. The complete variable domain, with remaining parts taken from reference TRBV7-9 and TRBJ1-4, reads DTGVSQNPRHKITKRGQNVTFRCDPISEHNRLYWYRQTLGQGPEFLTYFQNEAQLEKSRLLSDRFSAERPKGSFSTLEIQRTEQGDSAMYLCASSLGGEKLFFGSGTQLSVL.

The chain carries TRBV7-2 and TRBJ2-7; 7 nucleotides align to TRBD2. V lost 4 bases and J lost 5; bases outside the gene matches: 8. The length of the CDR3 is 14 residues. Germline V CDR1 and CDR2: SGHTA, FQGNSA. Here the CDR3 DNA reads TGTGCCAGCAGCTCGGTTCAGACTAGCAACGAGCAGTACTTC. This translates into CASSSVQTSNEQYF. Complete variable domain (other parts from reference TRBV7-2 and TRBJ2-7): GAGVSQSPSNKVTEKGKDVELRCDPISGHTALYWYRQSLGQGLEFLIYFQGNSAPDKSGLPSDRFSAERTGGSVSTLTIQRTQQEDSAVYLCASSSVQTSNEQYFGPGTRLTVT.

V gene TRBV19 combines with J gene TRBJ1-1; 9 nucleotides agree with TRBD1. V trimming: 10 bases; J trimming: 1 base; junction bases outside the gene matches: 10. The CDR3 runs 15 residues. CDR1 LNHDA and CDR2 SQIVND come from the germline V gene (reference sequence). CDR3 sequence: CATMDRGGRNTEAFF. DNA of the CDR3: TGTGCCACGATGGACAGGGGTGGACGGAACACTGAAGCTTTCTTT.

The chain recombines TRBV10-1 with TRBJ2-2; D possibly corresponds to TRBD2 (6 bases). The CDR3 is made up of 15 amino acids. Germline V CDR1 and CDR2: WNHNN, SYGVQD (reference sequence). V lost 0 bases, J lost 4 bases, and 9 bases lay in between. The DNA for the CDR3 is TGCGCCAGCAGTGAGTCGACTAGGGGCACCGGGGAGCTGTTTTTT. Protein: CASSESTRGTGELFF.

This chain joins TRBV6-5 and TRBJ2-6; D might be TRBD1 (5 bases). Deletions cut 11 bases from V and 0 bases from J, with 14 bases between. CDR1 and CDR2 (germline): MNHEY, SVGAGI. There are 15 residues in the CDR3. The chain's CDR3 is CAVGTGSSGANVLTF. As DNA, the CDR3 is TGTGCCGTCGGAACAGGCAGCTCTGGGGCCAACGTCCTGACTTTC.

The rearrangement uses TRBV5-4 and TRBJ1-5; D possibly corresponds to TRBD1 (6 bases). V shed 4 bases and J shed 7 bases, with 15 bases lying between them. Per germline, CDR1 SGHNT and CDR2 YYREEE (reference sequence). The CDR3 runs 14 residues. CDR3 loop: CASSLTGSGQPQHF. The CDR3 DNA sequence: TGTGCCAGCAGCCTTACAGGGTCGGGGCAGCCCCAGCATTTT.

The chain combines TRBV5-1 with TRBJ2-2; unclear D gene. The V gene's germline CDR1 is SGHRS and CDR2 YFSETQ. V was cut by 1 base and J by 1 base, with 8 bases left in between. This CDR3 contains 15 residues. The CDR3 reads CASSLRSVNTGELFF. CDR3 DNA: TGCGCCAGCAGCTTGAGAAGCGTGAACACCGGGGAGCTGTTTTTT.

V and J are TRBV11-3 and TRBJ2-1; TRBD2 agrees at 9 bases. The V gene's germline CDR1 is SGHNT and CDR2 YENEEA. Losses at the gene ends were 4 bases for V and 2 bases for J; bases not matched to a gene: 6. The CDR3 is made up of 16 amino acids. For the CDR3, the DNA is TGTGCCAGCAGCTCGCAGACTAGCGGAACCTACAATGAGCAGTTCTTC. Amino acid sequence: CASSSQTSGTYNEQFF.

This clone appeared a single time. V and J are TRBV5-4 and TRBJ1-2; D not resolved. The V gene lost 0 bases and the J gene lost 1 base, with 7 bases spanning the gap. The CDR3 is 14 residues long. Germline V CDR1 and CDR2: SGHNT, YYREEE (reference sequence). Here the CDR3 reads CASSLAGNNYGYTF. The CDR3 nucleotides are TGTGCCAGCAGCTTGGCCGGGAATAACTATGGCTACACCTTC.